The present T cell receptor (beta chain) was sequenced within a study of cytomegalovirus exposure and HLA in healthy donors. With regard to this clone: Its cognate antigen is unknown.

Assay: immunoSEQ multiplex PCR; the TCRdb copy retains only in-frame clones and omits some. Seen here are about 190,000 clones, approximately 83% observed once, and the top ten hold approximately 3%. Findings of the study overall: Some TCR beta chains (approximately 180 of them) were listed as cytomegalovirus-associated. Under in vitro conditions, a few CMV-associated chains were confirmed as specific for CMV antigens. With high specificity and sensitivity, the classifier reportedly diagnosed cytomegalovirus status. Subsequent analysis of the 100 to 150 validation repertoires found a tendency for first-cohort TCR clusters to co-occur.

The origin of this receptor is a young woman in good health and CMV-seropositive. Sequenced material: PBMCs.

The CDR3 region is CASSQDQGTHYEQYF. CDR3 DNA: TGCGCCAGCAGCCAAGATCAGGGGACCCACTACGAGCAGTACTTC. The J gene is TRBJ2-7, the V gene TRBV4-3; D possibly corresponds to TRBD1 (6 bases). This CDR3 region has 15 residues. Germline-derived CDR1 and CDR2 are LGHNA and YSLEER. Deletions cut 0 bases from V and 3 bases from J, with 12 bases between.